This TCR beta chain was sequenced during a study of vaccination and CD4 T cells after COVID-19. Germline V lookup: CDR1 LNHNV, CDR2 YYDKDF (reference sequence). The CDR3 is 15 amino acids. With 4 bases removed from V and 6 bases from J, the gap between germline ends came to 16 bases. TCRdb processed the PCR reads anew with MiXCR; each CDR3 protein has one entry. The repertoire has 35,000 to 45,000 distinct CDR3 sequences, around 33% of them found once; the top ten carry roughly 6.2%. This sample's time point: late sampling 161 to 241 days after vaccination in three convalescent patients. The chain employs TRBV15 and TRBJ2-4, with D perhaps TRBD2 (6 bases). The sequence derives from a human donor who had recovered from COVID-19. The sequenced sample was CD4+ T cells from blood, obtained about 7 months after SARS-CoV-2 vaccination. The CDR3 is CATSILRGNGNIQYF. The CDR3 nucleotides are TGTGCCACCAGCATACTGCGCGGGAATGGAAACATTCAGTACTTC.